This TCR beta chain was documented in a study of identical twins. With regard to this clonotype: Its cognate antigen is unknown.

One entry per CDR3 protein results from TCRdb running MiXCR on the 5' RACE reads. This sample has 500,000 to 650,000 distinct CDR3 sequences, with roughly 7.1% found just once. Notes on the study in general: Model-predicted out-of-frame TCR alpha sharing fell below observed values in monozygotic twins. Conclusions were drawn cross-sectionally by statistical analysis, without following the same donors.

Germline CDR1 is MNHNS and CDR2 is SASEGT. The CDR3 is 15 residues long. Deletions cut 5 bases from V and 3 bases from J, with 14 bases between. The sample was also reused in another study, on yellow fever vaccine responses in identical twins.

J is TRBJ2-1 and V is TRBV6-1, with D possibly matching TRBD1 (5 bases). The TCR sequence derives from a woman aged 18-35 years in good health. The material sequenced was PBMCs. CDR3 in amino acids: CASSPRQIIYNEQFF. The DNA of the CDR3 is TGTGCCAGCAGTCCCCGACAGATCATCTACAATGAGCAGTTCTTC.